Below, one T cell receptor (beta chain) is given with its context. Its target is unknown. 60 Vbeta and 13 Jbeta primers were used in PCR. Some clones are missing from TCRdb's copy, which holds only in-frame ones; the method was immunoSEQ multiplex PCR. Altogether 150,000 to 200,000 clones are present, approximately 79% being singletons, with the ten largest covering about 6.4%. This record comes from a study of cytomegalovirus exposure and HLA in healthy donors. Study-level results: Later on, analysis showed that most CMV-associated TCR beta chains appeared to be HLA-restricted. Based on reports, TCR beta sequences accurately predicted HLA-A and HLA-B alleles for most subjects. A later analysis appeared to link common viral pathogens to several of the most significant clusters.

As for the donors, each was a healthy bone marrow donor. The clonotype originates from a man between 35 and 55 years old in good health and CMV-seropositive. Sequencing was carried out using PBMCs.

The DNA of the CDR3 is TGTGCCAGCAGCTTGGATAGATCCAGGGGCGATGAGCAGTTCTTC. This codes for CASSLDRSRGDEQFF. This chain links TRBV5-4 with TRBJ2-1, with D perhaps matching TRBD1 (6 bases). Per the germline V gene, CDR1 is SGHNT and CDR2 is YYREEE (reference sequence). This CDR3 comprises 15 residues. Trimming removed 0 bases from V and 8 bases from J, with 15 bases in between.